This TCR beta chain is drawn from a study of blood T cell repertoires in COVID-19. The V and J ends lost 7 bases and 6 bases, in that order; junction bases with no gene match: 9. The CDR3 has 13 amino acids. Germline CDR1 reads SGHRS; CDR2 reads YFSETQ. Assay: immunoSEQ multiplex PCR; the TCRdb copy retains only in-frame clones and omits some. The sample has about 44,000 clones; around 87% are singletons. The chain is built from TRBV5-1 and TRBJ2-7; 8 bases align to TRBD1. The source material was peripheral blood. This clonotype originated in a human donor in a cohort sampled during active COVID-19. In nucleotides, the CDR3 is TGCGCCAGCCGCCCTCCTGACAGGGGCGAGCAGTACTTC. Protein product: CASRPPDRGEQYF. Based on the CDR3 plus reference TRBV5-1 and TRBJ2-7, the full variable domain is KAGVTQTPRYLIKTRGQQVTLSCSPISGHRSVSWYQQTPGQGLQFLFEYFSETQRNKGNFPGRFSGRQFSNSRSEMNVSTLELGDSALYLCASRPPDRGEQYFGPGTRLTVT.